The present TCR beta chain was sequenced within a study of T cells after yellow fever vaccination. General study points: The appearance of a small share of clonotypes in both CD4 and CD8 compartments was observed.

The sample holds many counts of this clonotype. Antigen unknown. V was trimmed by 6 bases and J by 7 bases, leaving 13 bases between them. Germline V gene sequence: CDR1 MNHEY, CDR2 SVGEGT. This CDR3 contains 12 residues. The TCR cDNA carried a universal primer site and UMIs from 5'RACE template switching. TCRdb ran MiXCR on the 5' RACE reads and lists one entry per CDR3 protein. Of 55,000 to 70,000 distinct CDR3 sequences in the sample, approximately 7% were seen once. This sequence originates from a man younger than 35 who received the YFV17D yellow fever vaccine. This sequence joins TRBV6-2 or TRBV6-3 and TRBJ2-7; TRBD2 is a possible D gene (6 bases). This material consisted of CD8+ T cells sorted from PBMCs, taken around 45 days after the first yellow fever vaccination. As DNA, the CDR3 is TGTGCCAGCAGCCTGCCAGGGAGGGAGCAGTACGTC. Amino acid sequence: CASSLPGREQYV.